These 12 T cell receptor beta chains were all obtained from the same sample, sequenced in a study of blood T cell repertoires in COVID-19. TCRdb keeps only in-frame clones here, not all; method: immunoSEQ multiplex PCR. Among over 100,000 clones listed, more than 85% were seen once. The sequenced sample consisted of peripheral blood. Receptor source: a man aged 50-60 years with active or convalescent COVID-19.

This chain joins TRBV2 and TRBJ2-3, with 10 bases fitting TRBD1. Per the germline V gene, CDR1 is SNHLY and CDR2 is FYNNEI. V was pared by 10 bases and J by 4 bases, with 8 bases of the junction left unmatched. The CDR3 has 14 residues. CDR3 nucleotides: TGTGCCACCACCCGGGACAGGGGCGCAGATACGCAGTATTTT. It encodes CATTRDRGADTQYF.

This clone was seen a single time. The chain uses TRBV28 and TRBJ2-3; D ambiguous. This CDR3 is built from 14 residues. Trimming cost V 5 bases and J 0 bases, with 9 bases left between them. Germline assignment: CDR1 MDHEN and CDR2 SYDVKM. CDR3 DNA: TGTGCCAGCAGTACCCGACTGAGCACAGATACGCAGTATTTT. Its protein product is CASSTRLSTDTQYF. Using reference TRBV28 and TRBJ2-3 for the parts outside the CDR3, the full variable domain is DVKVTQSSRYLVKRTGEKVFLECVQDMDHENMFWYRQDPGLGLRLIYFSYDVKMKEKGDIPEGYSVSREKKERFSLILESASTNQTSMYLCASSTRLSTDTQYFGPGTRLTVL.

This chain links TRBV6-1 with TRBJ1-4; D is perhaps TRBD1 (6 bases). Germline V gene data show CDR1 as MNHNS and CDR2 as SASEGT. This CDR3 spans 16 amino acids. Trimming pared 4 bases from V and 0 bases from J, leaving 12 bases between. The CDR3 is CASSGTETATNEKLFF. The CDR3 DNA reads as TGTGCCAGCAGTGGGACAGAGACTGCAACTAATGAAAAACTGTTTTTT.

This chain uses TRBV30 with TRBJ2-1; TRBD1 aligns across 7 bases. CDR3 length: 15 residues. The germline gives CDR1 GTSNPN, CDR2 SVGIG (reference sequence). V gave up 3 bases and J gave up 0 bases; unmatched junction bases: 5. This chain's CDR3 is CAWSVDRSSYNEQFF. The CDR3 bases are TGTGCCTGGAGCGTGGACAGGAGCTCCTACAATGAGCAGTTCTTC.

This clone is a singleton in its sample. The J gene is TRBJ2-4, the V gene TRBV28; 8 nucleotides agree with TRBD2. Germline V gene sequence: CDR1 MDHEN, CDR2 SYDVKM. This CDR3 has 14 residues. Trimming took 10 bases from V and 4 from J; bases not matched to a gene: 9. The chain's CDR3 is CATQPGLGKNIQYF. In DNA form, the CDR3 reads TGTGCCACTCAGCCGGGACTAGGAAAAAACATTCAGTACTTC. Full variable domain (rest looked up from reference TRBV28 and TRBJ2-4): DVKVTQSSRYLVKRTGEKVFLECVQDMDHENMFWYRQDPGLGLRLIYFSYDVKMKEKGDIPEGYSVSREKKERFSLILESASTNQTSMYLCATQPGLGKNIQYFGAGTRLSVL.

This rearrangement joins TRBV18 to TRBJ1-2, with 11 bases identical to TRBD1. Per the germline V gene, CDR1 is KGHSH and CDR2 is LQKENI. V lost 5 bases, J lost 2 bases, and 1 base stayed unmatched. This CDR3 region has 14 residues. This chain's CDR3 is CASSGQGANYGYTF. CDR3 coding DNA: TGTGCCAGCTCAGGACAGGGGGCCAACTATGGCTACACCTTC.

The rearrangement uses TRBV5-1 and TRBJ2-1, with 13 bases aligning to TRBD2. Looked up from germline, CDR1 is SGHRS and CDR2 is YFSETQ. The junction had 3 bases not matched to a gene; V was cut back by 3 bases and J by 9 bases. This CDR3 is 14 amino acids long. The CDR3 here is CASSSGLAGVEQFF. The CDR3 nucleotides read TGCGCCAGCAGCTCCGGACTAGCGGGGGTTGAGCAGTTCTTC.

Only one count was recorded for this clone. The rearrangement joins TRBV7-8 to TRBJ2-6, with no clear D. CDR1 is SGHVS and CDR2 is FQNEAQ in the germline V gene. The CDR3 runs 16 residues. The V end was cut by 3 bases, the J end by 0 bases, with 9 bases between. The CDR3 spells CASSFEPGSGANVLTF. CDR3 sequence (DNA): TGTGCCAGCAGCTTCGAGCCGGGCTCTGGGGCCAACGTCCTGACTTTC.

This sequence joins TRBV19 and TRBJ2-2; weak D call: TRBD2 (5 bases). The germline gives CDR1 LNHDA, CDR2 SQIVND (reference sequence). The V end was cut by 6 bases, the J end by 5 bases, with 16 bases between. CDR3 length: 15 amino acids. CDR3 amino acids: CASSPRTDLTGELFF. CDR3 sequence (DNA): TGTGCCAGTAGCCCGCGGACTGACCTTACCGGGGAGCTGTTTTTT.

This clone was counted once. The chain is built from TRBV10-2 and TRBJ2-1; a weak D match, TRBD2 (7 bases). The V end was cut by 3 bases, the J end by 6 bases, with 15 bases between. The CDR3 spans 15 residues. Germline assignment: CDR1 WSHSY and CDR2 SAAADI. CDR3 sequence: CASSDATGGRNEQFF. CDR3 sequence (DNA): TGCGCCAGCAGTGACGCTACGGGGGGCCGCAATGAGCAGTTCTTC.

The CDR3 sequence is CASSLGQGNTEAFF. The CDR3 nucleotides are TGTGCCAGCAGTTTGGGACAGGGGAATACTGAAGCTTTCTTT. The chain couples TRBV28 to TRBJ1-1, with 10 bases matching TRBD1. J lost 5 bases, V lost 3 bases, and 3 bases had no gene match. CDR3 size: 14 residues. From germline, CDR1 is MDHEN and CDR2 SYDVKM.

CDR3 sequence reads: CASSIGQGKTQYF. CDR3 coding DNA: TGTGCCAGTAGTATCGGACAGGGCAAGACCCAGTACTTC. The rearrangement joins TRBV19 to TRBJ2-5; 8 nucleotides align to TRBD1. CDR1 and CDR2 from the germline V gene are LNHDA and SQIVND (reference sequence). With 3 bases clipped from V and 6 bases from J, the junction kept 3 bases outside the gene matches. The CDR3 runs to 13 residues.